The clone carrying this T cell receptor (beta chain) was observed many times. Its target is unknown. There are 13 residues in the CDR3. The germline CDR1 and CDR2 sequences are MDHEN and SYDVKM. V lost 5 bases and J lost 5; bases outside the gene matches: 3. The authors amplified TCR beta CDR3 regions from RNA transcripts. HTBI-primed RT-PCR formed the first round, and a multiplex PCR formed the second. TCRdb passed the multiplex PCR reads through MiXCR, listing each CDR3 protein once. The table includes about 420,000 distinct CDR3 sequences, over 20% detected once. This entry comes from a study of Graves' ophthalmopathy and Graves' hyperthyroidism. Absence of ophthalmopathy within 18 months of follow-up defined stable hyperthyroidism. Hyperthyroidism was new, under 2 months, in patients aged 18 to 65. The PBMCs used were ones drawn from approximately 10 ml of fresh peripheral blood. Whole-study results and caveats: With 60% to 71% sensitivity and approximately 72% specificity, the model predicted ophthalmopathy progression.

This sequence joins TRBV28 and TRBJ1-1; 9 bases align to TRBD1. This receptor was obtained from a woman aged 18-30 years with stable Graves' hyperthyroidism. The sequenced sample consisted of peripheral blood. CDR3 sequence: CASSNRGQTEAFF. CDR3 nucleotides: TGTGCCAGCAGTAACAGGGGGCAGACTGAAGCTTTCTTT.